This T cell receptor (beta chain) was sequenced for a study of technical replicates of blood from a handful of donors. Trimming stripped 7 bases from V and 3 bases from J, with 18 bases between. Germline V gene sequence: CDR1 WSHSY, CDR2 SAAADI. CDR3 size: 15 residues. Generated by immunoSEQ multiplex PCR, the TCRdb table keeps only in-frame clones and is missing some. The repertoire has some 15,000 clones, around nine tenths of them found once; the top ten carry more than 9.5%. This TCR was sampled from a human donor in good health. Sequencing used PBMCs. V gene TRBV10-2 combines with J gene TRBJ2-5, with TRBD2 as a possible D gene (6 bases). CDR3 region: CASTAGRIGEETQYF. The DNA for the CDR3 is TGCGCCAGCACCGCGGGACGGATAGGGGAAGAGACCCAGTACTTC.